The entry that follows covers one T cell receptor (beta chain) sequence. Its antigen is not identified. This entry is derived from a study of shared clonotypes between healthy human individuals. General study findings and limits: Naive subsets typically showed greater estimated richness than memory subsets.

Assay execution proceeded at the deep level. Sorted-subset replicate PCR reactions were performed with approximately 190 ng DNA, corresponding to tens of thousands of T cell genomes. TCRdb's table, derived via immunoSEQ multiplex PCR, lists solely in-frame clones and lacks some. The sample gives 2.5 million or so clones, about 92% of which show up once; around 0.14% is in the top ten. Sequencing was carried out using naive CD4+ T cells sorted from blood. Subset reported: CD45RA+ positively selected. This clonotype was obtained from a man aged 18 to 35 in good health.

CDR3 coding DNA: TGTGCCAGCAGCCCGGGGAACCTAAATGAGCAGTTCTTC. It encodes CASSPGNLNEQFF. The chain links TRBV7-2 to TRBJ2-1, with a weak D call TRBD2 (5 bases). Germline V lookup: CDR1 SGHTA, CDR2 FQGNSA. V lost 5 bases and J 7 bases, leaving 12 bases between the germline ends. This CDR3 region has 13 residues.